The 20 T cell receptor beta chains given below trace back to one sample, sequenced in a study of T cells in Graves' hyperthyroidism and ophthalmopathy. Template material for amplifying TCR beta CDR3 regions consisted of RNA transcripts. The TCR CDR3 was amplified in a first-round RT-PCR using the HTBI primer set. TCRdb reprocessed the multiplex PCR reads with MiXCR, giving one entry per CDR3 protein. The sample records more than 650,000 distinct CDR3 sequences, 12% to 15% being singletons. The sequencing input was blood. The receptor source for this set is a woman younger than 30 with Graves' hyperthyroidism.

This clonotype occurred a few times. The chain carries TRBV5-1 and TRBJ1-2, with D possibly being TRBD1 (6 bases). Germline assignment: CDR1 SGHRS and CDR2 YFSETQ. Deletions cut 4 bases from V and 5 bases from J, with 15 bases between. This CDR3 has 14 residues. DNA for the CDR3: TGCGCCAGCAGCCCGGCCGACAGGCCGTATGGCTACACCTTC. Translation gives CASSPADRPYGYTF.

This clonotype was seen only a few times. The chain is built from TRBV9 and TRBJ2-3, with D maybe TRBD2 (6 bases). The CDR3 contains 18 residues. Germline CDR1 reads SGDLS; CDR2 reads YYNGEE. Trimming removed 4 bases from V and 1 base from J, with 22 bases in between. The CDR3 loop is CASSPPRERAGGTDTQYF. The DNA for the CDR3 is TGTGCCAGCAGCCCCCCACGGGAGAGAGCCGGGGGCACAGATACGCAGTATTTT.

As DNA, the CDR3 is TGTGCCAGCAGCAGGCGACAGGGACAGTATGGCTACACCTTC. Protein: CASSRRQGQYGYTF. This rearrangement joins TRBV7-9 to TRBJ1-2, with 7 bases fitting TRBD1. Germline CDR1 reads SEHNR; CDR2 reads FQNEAQ (reference sequence). V was clipped by 5 bases and J by 5 bases; unmatched bases: 8. This CDR3 has 14 amino acids.

This clonotype was counted between two and nine times. This sequence joins TRBV19 and TRBJ1-2; possibly TRBD1 for D (5 bases). Germline V gene data show CDR1 as LNHDA and CDR2 as SQIVND (reference sequence). The length of the CDR3 is 11 residues. V gave up 11 bases and J gave up 2 bases, with 9 bases separating them. The CDR3 is CAAWGNYGYTF. The CDR3 DNA is TGTGCCGCATGGGGGAACTATGGCTACACCTTC.

This clonotype showed up just a few times. This rearrangement joins TRBV6-5 to TRBJ1-1; D uncertain. Trimming took off 3 bases at V and 3 bases at J, with 11 bases between the two ends. The CDR3 is 14 amino acids. CDR1 is MNHEY, CDR2 SVGAGI, per germline. CDR3 amino acids: CASSYSERDTEAFF. As DNA, the CDR3 is TGTGCCAGCAGTTATAGTGAGCGCGACACTGAAGCTTTCTTT.

The chain combines TRBV7-8 with TRBJ2-1; 8 bases map to TRBD2. CDR3 length equals 13 residues. The J segment lost 15 bases and the V segment lost 5 bases, leaving 12 bases of the junction unmatched. Looked up from germline, CDR1 is SGHVS and CDR2 is FQNEAQ. As DNA, the CDR3 is TGTGCCAGCAGCCTCCGGGGGGGCGGGAGAATGTTCTTC. Residues: CASSLRGGGRMFF.

Comments on this clonotype: The conserved phenylalanine or tryptophan normally closing the CDR3 is absent here, so this likely arose from a read error. The genes are TRBV6-1 and TRBJ1-2; D perhaps matches TRBD1 (5 bases). Germline CDR1 MNHNS, CDR2 SASEGT. The CDR3 spans 12 residues. V was trimmed by 1 base and J by 5 bases, leaving 5 bases between them. The chain's CDR3 is CASSEEGYGYTL. The CDR3 region has the DNA TGTGCCAGCAGTGAAGAGGGGTATGGCTACACCCTC.

This clonotype was recorded at least ten times. This chain connects TRBV3-1 to TRBJ2-1, with TRBD2 identical over 14 bases. Per germline, CDR1 LGHDT and CDR2 YNNKEL (reference sequence). This CDR3 is built from 16 residues. With 2 bases clipped from V and 8 bases from J, the junction kept 5 bases outside the gene matches. CDR3 in DNA: TGTGCCAGCAGCCAACCTGGGACTAGCGGGAGCGATGAGCAGTTCTTC. The encoded protein is CASSQPGTSGSDEQFF.

The sample holds many counts of this clonotype. The gene calls are TRBV24-1 and TRBJ1-5; no firm D call. Deletions cut 3 bases from V and 2 bases from J, with 10 bases between. Germline-derived CDR1 and CDR2 are KGHDR and SFDVKD. The CDR3 is 15 amino acids. Here the CDR3 DNA reads TGTGCCACCAGTGATCCGACCAGAGGCAATCAGCCCCAGCATTTT. Amino acid sequence: CATSDPTRGNQPQHF.

This clonotype was detected many times. This chain joins TRBV27 and TRBJ2-7; perhaps TRBD1 as D (6 bases). Germline CDR1 is MNHEY and CDR2 is SMNVEV (reference sequence). The CDR3 is 14 residues long. V lost 5 bases and J 3 bases, leaving 14 bases between the germline ends. The CDR3 DNA follows: TGTGCCAGCAGTCCTACAGTACAGGGCTACGAGCAGTACTTC. As protein: CASSPTVQGYEQYF.

The chain employs TRBV5-1 and TRBJ2-2; a weak D match, TRBD2 (6 bases). The V gene's germline CDR1 is SGHRS and CDR2 YFSETQ. There are 16 residues in the CDR3. The ends were cut back, 1 base at V and 4 bases at J, with 14 bases in the middle. Written as DNA, the CDR3 is TGCGCCAGCAGCTTGTTAACGGGAGTTACCACCGGGGAGCTGTTTTTT. It encodes CASSLLTGVTTGELFF.

The chain links TRBV6-1 to TRBJ1-5; perhaps TRBD1 as D (5 bases). CDR1 is MNHNS and CDR2 is SASEGT in the germline V gene. The CDR3 is 15 amino acids. Trimming left V 6 bases short and J 0 bases short, with 12 bases between. The CDR3 DNA is TGTGCCAGCAGGGGACGGACGTATAGCAATCAGCCCCAGCATTTT. This translates into CASRGRTYSNQPQHF.

In this sample, this clonotype turned up many times. The chain combines TRBV2 with TRBJ1-1; no reliable D call. The CDR3 length is 12 residues. Germline V lookup: CDR1 SNHLY, CDR2 FYNNEI. Trimming shortened V by 6 bases and J by 5 bases, and 10 bases separated the two germline ends. CDR3 DNA: TGTGCCAGCAGGGTTGGTGGGACTGAAGCTTTCTTT. It yields the protein CASRVGGTEAFF.

There are many counts of this clonotype. V and J are TRBV7-9 and TRBJ1-2, with TRBD1 matching over 7 bases. Germline loops: CDR1 SEHNR, CDR2 FQNEAQ (reference sequence). The CDR3 is 13 residues long. V lost 4 bases and J lost 4; bases outside the gene matches: 3. In nucleotides, the CDR3 is TGTGCCAGCAGCTCGGGACAGACCTATGGCTACACCTTC. The encoded protein is CASSSGQTYGYTF.

This clonotype was counted at least ten times. The rearrangement uses TRBV19 and TRBJ1-5; D possibly corresponds to TRBD1 (5 bases). CDR1 is LNHDA, CDR2 SQIVND, per germline (reference sequence). The length of the CDR3 is 17 residues. The ends were cut back, 5 bases at V and 3 bases at J, with 20 bases in the middle. The CDR3 protein is CASSRGDPFGPNQPQHF. For the CDR3, the DNA is TGTGCCAGTAGTCGAGGGGACCCGTTTGGGCCCAATCAGCCCCAGCATTTT.

The chain carries TRBV29-1 and TRBJ2-3; no reliable D call. The V end lost 1 base, the J end lost 2 bases, and 10 bases lay between the germline ends. The CDR3 has 14 residues. In germline, CDR1 is SQVTM, CDR2 ANQGSEA. The CDR3 DNA is TGCAGCGTTGAAGGGCGGACGTACACAGATACGCAGTATTTT. This encodes CSVEGRTYTDTQYF.

This clonotype was seen many times. The gene calls are TRBV30 and TRBJ2-7, with no clear D. Germline lookup yields CDR1 GTSNPN and CDR2 SVGIG (reference sequence). The CDR3 sequence is 12 residues long. V gave up 3 bases and J gave up 3 bases, with 9 bases separating them. CDR3 loop: CAWREGNYEQYF. CDR3 sequence (DNA): TGTGCCTGGAGGGAAGGGAACTACGAGCAGTACTTC.

This clonotype was recorded a few times. The chain joins TRBV12-3 or TRBV12-4 to TRBJ2-1, with 10 bases that match TRBD2. This CDR3 is 19 amino acids long. The ends lost 6 bases at V and 6 bases at J; junction bases unmatched: 20. CDR3 DNA: TGTGCCAGCAGCCACTCTTCCTATTTAAGCGGGAGGGCCTTCAATGAGCAGTTCTTC. It specifies CASSHSSYLSGRAFNEQFF.

This clonotype was seen ten or more times. The chain joins TRBV29-1 to TRBJ2-1; D gene unclear. Germline V CDR1 and CDR2: SQVTM, ANQGSEA. This CDR3 spans 11 amino acids. The V and J ends lost 6 bases and 4 bases respectively, with 7 bases between them. The CDR3 protein is CSVVGYNEQFF. The DNA for the CDR3 is TGCAGCGTCGTTGGATACAATGAGCAGTTCTTC.

This clonotype has a count of ten or more. This chain links TRBV20-1 with TRBJ1-1, with D perhaps matching TRBD1 (5 bases). Between the trimmed V and J ends, which lost 1 base and 1 base, there was a span of 13 bases. The CDR3 is 15 amino acids. Germline V CDR1 and CDR2: DFQATT, SNEGSKA (reference sequence). Here the CDR3 reads CSARARGAANTEAFF. For the CDR3, the DNA is TGCAGTGCTAGAGCGCGGGGCGCAGCGAACACTGAAGCTTTCTTT.